Reported below is one TCR beta chain. A single record per CDR3 protein comes from TCRdb applying MiXCR to the 5' RACE reads. This sample has 80,000 to 95,000 distinct CDR3 sequences; roughly 10% occur once, and the top ten carry less than 8.5%. Germline V CDR1 and CDR2: SGHTA, FQGNSA. The CDR3 has 14 residues. With V trimmed by 4 bases and J by 4 bases, 3 bases remained unmatched. The data derive from a study of spatial heterogeneity in lung cancer. Regarding time point: sample taken at primary tumor resection. Whole RNA, isolated from tumor, nontumor lung or frozen PBMC, was sequenced without prior sorting.

The origin of this receptor is a male donor with early-stage non-small cell lung cancer. The sequencing used PBMCs, collected at surgery. The chain employs TRBV7-2 and TRBJ1-1; the match to TRBD1 covers 10 bases. The CDR3 nucleotides read TGTGCCAGCAGCTCGACAGGGGGCGGCACTGAAGCTTTCTTT. It is translated as CASSSTGGGTEAFF.